Presented here are 7 T cell receptor beta chains from one specimen sequenced in a study of blood T cell repertoires in COVID-19. The table came from immunoSEQ multiplex PCR; TCRdb's copy has only in-frame clones and leaves some out. Here the sample spans approximately 280,000 clones, around 87% being singletons. The source material was PBMCs or T cells enriched from blood (not recorded which). The source of these receptors is a woman aged 18-29 years with acute COVID-19.

The CDR3 sequence: CASSYSRNQPQHF. The CDR3 DNA reads as TGTGCCAGCAGTTACTCCCGTAATCAGCCCCAGCATTTT. This chain joins TRBV6-5 and TRBJ1-5; no clear D gene. The CDR3 runs to 13 residues. V was pared by 0 bases and J by 4 bases, with 4 bases between. The germline CDR1 and CDR2 sequences are MNHEY and SVGAGI.

This chain connects TRBV7-9 to TRBJ1-1; possible D gene TRBD1, 6 bases. CDR1 is SEHNR and CDR2 is FQNEAQ in the germline V gene (reference sequence). V was pared by 1 base and J by 7 bases, with 19 bases between. This CDR3 spans 16 amino acids. In DNA, the CDR3 is TGTGCCAGCAGCTTAGAGGTAGGCGCACAGGGAGATGAAGCTTTCTTT. It specifies CASSLEVGAQGDEAFF.

This rearrangement joins TRBV3-1 (or the pseudogene TRBV3-2) to TRBJ2-5; D is possibly TRBD2 (6 bases). The CDR3 sequence is 12 residues long. Germline V gene lookup returns CDR1 LGHDT and CDR2 YNNKEL (reference sequence). V dropped 6 bases and J dropped 1 base, with 6 bases sitting between them. For the CDR3, the DNA is TGTGCCAGCAGGGGACTCCAAGAGACCCAGTACTTC. Protein: CASRGLQETQYF.

This clone was recorded only once. This chain joins TRBV7-9 and TRBJ2-5; D unresolved. The CDR3 is 13 residues long. Per germline, CDR1 SEHNR and CDR2 FQNEAQ (reference sequence). V was cut by 5 bases and J by 4 bases, with 11 bases left in between. CDR3 sequence reads: CASSPSGVETQYF. Written as DNA, the CDR3 is TGTGCCAGCAGCCCCTCAGGTGTAGAGACCCAGTACTTC.

This clone showed up just a few times. The V and J genes are TRBV9 and TRBJ2-3; D might be TRBD1 (6 bases). Germline V gene sequence: CDR1 SGDLS, CDR2 YYNGEE. V was trimmed by 4 bases and J by 4 bases, leaving 13 bases between them. This CDR3 region has 14 residues. The chain's CDR3 is CASSQGWGPDTQYF. Here the CDR3 DNA reads TGTGCCAGCAGCCAGGGGTGGGGCCCAGATACGCAGTATTTT.

The chain carries TRBV5-1 and TRBJ2-5, with TRBD1 identical over 7 bases. The V and J ends lost 0 bases and 3 bases, in that order; junction bases with no gene match: 14. CDR1 is SGHRS, CDR2 YFSETQ, per germline. This CDR3 contains 18 residues. Written as DNA, the CDR3 is TGCGCCAGCAGCTTGGGCCCCCTCCGAGAAGACAGGGAAGAGACCCAGTACTTC. Protein product: CASSLGPLREDREETQYF. Looking up the rest from reference TRBV5-1 and TRBJ2-5 gives the full variable domain: KAGVTQTPRYLIKTRGQQVTLSCSPISGHRSVSWYQQTPGQGLQFLFEYFSETQRNKGNFPGRFSGRQFSNSRSEMNVSTLELGDSALYLCASSLGPLREDREETQYFGPGTRLLVL.

This chain links TRBV2 with TRBJ2-3; the D is unclear. The CDR3 is 15 residues long. V was trimmed by 1 base and J by 5 bases, leaving 13 bases between them. Germline loops: CDR1 SNHLY, CDR2 FYNNEI. CDR3 coding DNA: TGTGCCAGCAGTGAAGACTACTCTACTGTAGATACGCAGTATTTT. It is translated as CASSEDYSTVDTQYF. The variable domain in full, completed from reference TRBV2 and TRBJ2-3, reads EPEVTQTPSHQVTQMGQEVILRCVPISNHLYFYWYRQILGQKVEFLVSFYNNEISEKSEIFDDQFSVERPDGSNFTLKIRSTKLEDSAMYFCASSEDYSTVDTQYFGPGTRLTVL.